Sequencing of this TCR beta chain was carried out in a study of cytomegalovirus exposure and HLA in healthy donors. The PCR employed 60 Vbeta primers together with 13 Jbeta primers. The protocol was immunoSEQ multiplex PCR, while the TCRdb copy is restricted to in-frame clones and leaves out a portion. The data hold approximately 89,000 clones, with about 76% observed a single time. General study results and limits: TCR beta V- and J-gene trimming, according to a later analysis, was linked to a missense DCLRE1C variant.

About this clone: The antigen remains undetermined.

CDR3 length equals 12 residues. CDR1 and CDR2 (germline): MNHNS, SASEGT. Deletions cut 3 bases from V and 3 bases from J, with 6 bases between. The chain employs TRBV6-1 and TRBJ2-7; D uncertain. The sequence was obtained from a man aged 30 to 39 in good health and CMV-seropositive. The sequencing input was PBMCs. CDR3 protein: CASSDQNYEQYF. CDR3 nucleotide sequence: TGTGCCAGCAGTGACCAGAACTACGAGCAGTACTTC.